This T cell receptor (beta chain) was profiled in a study of T cell responses to AZD1222 COVID-19 vaccine. TCRdb's table, derived via immunoSEQ multiplex PCR, lists solely in-frame clones and lacks some. This table has 120,000 to 150,000 clones, around 90% appearing once. Comments on this clone: Its antigen is not known.

This CDR3 contains 15 residues. Deletions cut 0 bases from V and 0 bases from J, with 10 bases between. CDR1 SGHRS and CDR2 YFSETQ come from the germline V gene. Study-wide points: Repertoires were obtained only post-peak T cell response.

This chain connects TRBV5-1 to TRBJ2-7, with a tentative D call TRBD2 (6 bases). The sample here was peripheral blood, taken on day 0 of MenACWY control vaccination. This TCR was recovered from an adult in good health. The CDR3 coding sequence is TGCGCCAGCAGCTTGGGCGGGACTGTCTCCTACGAGCAGTACTTC. The encoded protein is CASSLGGTVSYEQYF.